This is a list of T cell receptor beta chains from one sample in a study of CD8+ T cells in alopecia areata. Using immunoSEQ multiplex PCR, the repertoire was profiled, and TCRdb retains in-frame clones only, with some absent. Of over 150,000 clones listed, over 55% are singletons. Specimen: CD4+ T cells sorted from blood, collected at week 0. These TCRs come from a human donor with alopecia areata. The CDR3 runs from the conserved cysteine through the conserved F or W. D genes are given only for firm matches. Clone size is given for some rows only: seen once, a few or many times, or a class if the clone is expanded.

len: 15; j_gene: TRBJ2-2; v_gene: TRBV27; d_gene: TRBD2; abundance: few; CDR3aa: CASSLQGLYSGELFF; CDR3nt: TGTGCCAGCAGTTTACAGGGACTATATTCCGGGGAGCTGTTTTTT
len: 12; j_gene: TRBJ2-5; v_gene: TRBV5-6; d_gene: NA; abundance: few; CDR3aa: CASSQDLRTQYF; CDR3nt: TGTGCCAGCAGCCAGGATTTGCGGACCCAGTACTTC
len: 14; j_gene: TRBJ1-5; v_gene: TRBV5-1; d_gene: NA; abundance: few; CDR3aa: CASSLGEVGQPQHF; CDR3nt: TGCGCCAGCAGCTTGGGGGAGGTGGGTCAGCCCCAGCATTTT
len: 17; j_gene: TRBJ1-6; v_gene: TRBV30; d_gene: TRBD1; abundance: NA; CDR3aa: CAWRRGQGITYNSPLHF; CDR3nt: TGTGCCTGGAGGAGGGGACAGGGGATCACCTATAATTCACCCCTCCACTTT
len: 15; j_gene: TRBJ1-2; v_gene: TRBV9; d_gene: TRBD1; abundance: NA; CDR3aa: CASSAGQGVDYGYTF; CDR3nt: TGTGCCAGCAGCGCCGGACAGGGAGTTGACTATGGCTACACCTTC
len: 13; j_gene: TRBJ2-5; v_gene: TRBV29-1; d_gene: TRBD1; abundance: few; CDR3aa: CSERQGRGETQYF; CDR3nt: TGCAGCGAACGACAGGGCCGAGGGGAGACCCAGTACTTC
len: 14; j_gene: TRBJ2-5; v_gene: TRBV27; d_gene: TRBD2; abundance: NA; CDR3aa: CASSLGGGQETQYF; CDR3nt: TGTGCCAGCAGCCTTGGCGGGGGCCAAGAGACCCAGTACTTC
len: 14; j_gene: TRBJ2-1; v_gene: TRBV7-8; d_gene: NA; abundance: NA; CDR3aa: CASSRPHRSNEQFF; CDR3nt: TGTGCCAGCAGCCGCCCGCATCGGAGCAATGAGCAGTTCTTC
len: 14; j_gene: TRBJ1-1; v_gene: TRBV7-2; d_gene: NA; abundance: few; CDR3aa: CASSFSGLNTEAFF; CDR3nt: TGTGCCAGCAGCTTCTCAGGGCTCAACACTGAAGCTTTCTTT
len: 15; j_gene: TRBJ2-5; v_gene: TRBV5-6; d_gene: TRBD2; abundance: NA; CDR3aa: CASSLRLAGGETQYF; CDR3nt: TGTGCCAGCAGCTTGAGGCTAGCGGGCGGGGAGACCCAGTACTTC
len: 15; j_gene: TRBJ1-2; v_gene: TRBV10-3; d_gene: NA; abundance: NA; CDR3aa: CATGGRAPANYGYTF; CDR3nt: TGTGCCACCGGTGGGAGGGCCCCAGCTAACTATGGCTACACCTTC
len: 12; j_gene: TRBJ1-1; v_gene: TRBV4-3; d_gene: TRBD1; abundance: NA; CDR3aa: CASSQRTGAAFF; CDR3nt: TGCGCCAGCAGCCAGAGGACAGGGGCAGCTTTCTTT
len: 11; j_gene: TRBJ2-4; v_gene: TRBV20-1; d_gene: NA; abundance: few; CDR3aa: CSARVGVPQYF; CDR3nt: TGCAGTGCTAGAGTAGGAGTTCCGCAGTACTTC
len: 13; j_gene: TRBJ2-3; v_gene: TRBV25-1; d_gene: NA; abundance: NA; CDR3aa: CASRPPGPDTQYF; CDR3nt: TGTGCCAGCAGGCCCCCGGGGCCAGATACGCAGTATTTT
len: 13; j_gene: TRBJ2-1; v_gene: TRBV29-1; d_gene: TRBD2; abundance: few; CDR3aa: CSGKGLAADEQFF; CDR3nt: TGCAGCGGCAAGGGACTAGCGGCGGATGAGCAGTTCTTC
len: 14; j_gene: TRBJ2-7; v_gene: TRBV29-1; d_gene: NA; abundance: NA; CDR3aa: CSVATDPPIYEQYF; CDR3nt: TGCAGCGTTGCGACAGACCCACCAATCTACGAGCAGTACTTC
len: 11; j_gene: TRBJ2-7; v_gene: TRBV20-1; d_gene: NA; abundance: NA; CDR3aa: CSARGSYEQYF; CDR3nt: TGCAGTGCTAGGGGCTCCTACGAGCAGTACTTC
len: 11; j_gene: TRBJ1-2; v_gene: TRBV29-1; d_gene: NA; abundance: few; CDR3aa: CSVEGLDTYTF; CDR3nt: TGCAGCGTTGAAGGTCTGGACACCTACACCTTC
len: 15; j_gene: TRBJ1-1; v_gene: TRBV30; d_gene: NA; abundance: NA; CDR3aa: CAWMRTVFGNTEAFF; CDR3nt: TGTGCCTGGATGAGGACAGTCTTCGGGAACACTGAAGCTTTCTTT
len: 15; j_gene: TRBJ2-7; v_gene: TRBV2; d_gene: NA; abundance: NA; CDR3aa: CASSRDPSKTYEQYF; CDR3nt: TGTGCCAGCAGTCGAGACCCTTCTAAAACCTACGAGCAGTACTTC
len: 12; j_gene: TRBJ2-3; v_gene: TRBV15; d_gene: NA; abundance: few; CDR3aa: CATQLSGGTQYF; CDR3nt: TGTGCCACCCAGTTAAGTGGAGGGACGCAGTATTTT
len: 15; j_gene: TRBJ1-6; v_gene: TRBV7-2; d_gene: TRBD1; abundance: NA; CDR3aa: CASSPPGTANSPLHF; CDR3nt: TGTGCCAGCAGCCCACCCGGGACAGCGAATTCACCCCTCCACTTT
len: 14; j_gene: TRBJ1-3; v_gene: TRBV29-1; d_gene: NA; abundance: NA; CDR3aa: CSVEFWGSGNTIYF; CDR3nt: TGCAGCGTTGAATTTTGGGGCTCTGGAAACACCATATATTTT
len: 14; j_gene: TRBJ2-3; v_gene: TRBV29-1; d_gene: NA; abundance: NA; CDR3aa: CSVEVALSTDTQYF; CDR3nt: TGCAGCGTTGAAGTCGCACTAAGCACAGATACGCAGTATTTT
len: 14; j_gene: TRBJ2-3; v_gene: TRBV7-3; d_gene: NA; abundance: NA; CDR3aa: CASSLTGLADTQYF; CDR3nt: TGTGCCAGCAGCTTAACAGGGTTGGCAGATACGCAGTATTTT
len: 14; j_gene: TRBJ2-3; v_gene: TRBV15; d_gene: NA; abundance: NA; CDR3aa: CATRPSGATDTQYF; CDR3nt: TGTGCCACCAGGCCCTCGGGGGCCACAGATACGCAGTATTTT
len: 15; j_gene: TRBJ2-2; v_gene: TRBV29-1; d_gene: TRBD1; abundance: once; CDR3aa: CSVRTGGLNTGELFF; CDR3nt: TGCAGCGTAAGGACAGGGGGCCTGAACACCGGGGAGCTGTTTTTT
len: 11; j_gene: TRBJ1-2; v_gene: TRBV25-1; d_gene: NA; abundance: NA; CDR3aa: CASSEYDGYTF; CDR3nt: TGTGCCAGCAGTGAATACGATGGCTACACCTTC
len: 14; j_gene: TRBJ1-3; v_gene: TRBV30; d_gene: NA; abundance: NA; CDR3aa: CAWEWGQGGNTIYF; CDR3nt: TGTGCCTGGGAGTGGGGCCAGGGAGGAAACACCATATATTTT
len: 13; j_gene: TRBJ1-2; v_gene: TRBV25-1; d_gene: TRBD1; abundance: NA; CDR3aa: CASRATGNYGYTF; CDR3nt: TGTGCCAGCAGGGCGACAGGGAACTATGGCTACACCTTC
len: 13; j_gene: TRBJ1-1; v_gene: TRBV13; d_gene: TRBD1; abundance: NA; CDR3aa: CASIQGLNTEAFF; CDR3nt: TGTGCCAGCATACAGGGGTTGAACACTGAAGCTTTCTTT
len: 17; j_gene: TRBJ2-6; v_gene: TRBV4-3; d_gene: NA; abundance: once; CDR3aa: CASSQDLGNSGANVLTF; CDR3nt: TGCGCCAGCAGCCAAGACTTGGGTAACTCTGGGGCCAACGTCCTGACTTTC